Listed below are T cell receptor beta chains from one sample, sequenced in a study of cytomegalovirus exposure and HLA in healthy donors. Assay: immunoSEQ multiplex PCR; the TCRdb copy retains only in-frame clones and omits some. The data show roughly 160,000 clones, just under 80% seen once. The specimen sequenced was PBMCs. The origin of the receptors is a woman in her 50s in good health and CMV-seropositive. The CDR3 runs from the conserved cysteine through the conserved F or W. Each record gives: clone size, J gene, V gene, D gene, CDR3 DNA, CDR3 protein. A D gene is named only where the DNA matches it firmly. The size field is filled for only some rows; it gives once, few, many or a size class.

-,TRBJ1-2,TRBV7-2,TRBD1,TGTGCCAGCAGCCTCAGACAGGGACCGGACTATGGCTACACCTTC,CASSLRQGPDYGYTF
-,TRBJ1-4,TRBV6-1,-,TGTGCCAGCAGGGGCCCGACCTCTCCCCTGTTTTTT,CASRGPTSPLFF
-,TRBJ2-7,TRBV5-6,TRBD1,TGTGCCAGCACCCCGGCCGGGACAGGGCGATACGAGCAGTACTTC,CASTPAGTGRYEQYF
-,TRBJ2-2,TRBV5-1,-,TGCGCCAGCAGTTCAACACAGGCTTTGGGTTCTTCGGCCGGGGAGCTGTTTTTT,CASSSTQALGSSAGELFF
few,TRBJ2-4,TRBV30,TRBD2,TGTGCCTGGAGTAGAAGCGGGGGGGCCGGAGCCAAAAACATTCAGTACTTC,CAWSRSGGAGAKNIQYF
once,TRBJ2-1,TRBV10-2,-,TGCGCCAGCTTCGGGCCCGGACTGGGGGCCAATGAGCAGTTCTTC,CASFGPGLGANEQFF
-,TRBJ1-2,TRBV6-1,-,TGTGCCAGCAGTCTACGTGGGGGGGGCAACTATGGCTACACCTTC,CASSLRGGGNYGYTF
-,TRBJ1-6,TRBV13,-,TGTGCCAGCAGTGCTAAAAGGCGGGGGCGAGTCGATTCACCCCTCCACTTT,CASSAKRRGRVDSPLHF
-,TRBJ2-1,TRBV6-5,TRBD2,TGTGCCAGCAGTTACGCGGCGGGGGGGCACCCATTTGGTCAGTTCTTC,CASSYAAGGHPFGQFF
once,TRBJ2-6,TRBV30,TRBD1,TGTGCCTGGAATCGGGACAGGATGGGGACTGGGGCCAACGGCCTGACTTTC,CAWNRDRMGTGANGLTF
once,TRBJ2-6,TRBV30,-,TGTGCCTGGACACCCCCGTGGTGGGCCTCTGGGGCCAACGTCCTGACTTTC,CAWTPPWWASGANVLTF
-,TRBJ2-6,TRBV27,-,TGTGCCAGCAGGGGAATTGATTCTGGGGCCAACGGCCTGACTTTC,CASRGIDSGANGLTF
-,TRBJ2-7,TRBV21-1,-,TGTGCCAGCAGCAAAGGGGACAGAAGCTCCTACGAGCAGTACTTC,CASSKGDRSSYEQYF
-,TRBJ1-2,TRBV9,-,TGTGCCAGCAGCTCGAGGCAGGGGCGATACTATGGCTACACCTTC,CASSSRQGRYYGYTF
-,TRBJ2-2,TRBV6-6,TRBD2,TGTGCCAGCAACAAGATTAGCGGGGGGGCCCCCGGGGAGCTGTTTTTT,CASNKISGGAPGELFF
-,TRBJ1-1,TRBV18,TRBD1,TGTGCCAGCTCACGGGCACAGGGGACGGACACTGAAGCTTTCTTT,CASSRAQGTDTEAFF
-,TRBJ2-1,TRBV20-1,TRBD2,TGCAGTGCTCTTCGGGGGGAGGGGCAGTTCTTC,CSALRGEGQFF
-,TRBJ2-2,TRBV15,-,TGTGCCACCAGCAGAGGGCGGGCGACGTTCAGGGAGCTGTTTTTT,CATSRGRATFRELFF
-,TRBJ1-2,TRBV7-9,TRBD1,TGTGCCAGCAGCTTAGCGGCCCCTGGACAGGGGCATGGCTACACCTTC,CASSLAAPGQGHGYTF
-,TRBJ2-3,TRBV28,-,TGTGCCAGCAGTTTCCCCTCCTTGAGGGCGGGATCCACAGATACGCAGTATTTT,CASSFPSLRAGSTDTQYF
-,TRBJ2-2,TRBV11-3,TRBD1,TGTGCCAGCAGCCTGGGACAGGGGGATACCGGGGAGCTGTTTTTT,CASSLGQGDTGELFF
-,TRBJ1-2,TRBV7-2,TRBD1,TGTGCCAGCAGCACCCCAAGGACAGGGGGCGGCTACACCTTC,CASSTPRTGGGYTF
-,TRBJ1-1,TRBV10-3,TRBD1,TGTGCCAGCACACAGGGGGTGAACACTGAAGCTTTCTTT,CASTQGVNTEAFF
-,TRBJ1-5,TRBV27,-,TGTGCCAGCAGTCCAGCAGGGAATCAGCCCCAGCATTTT,CASSPAGNQPQHF
-,TRBJ2-7,TRBV9,TRBD1,TGTGCCAGCAGCGTAGGGGACAGGGAAGGCTACGAGCAGTACTTC,CASSVGDREGYEQYF
-,TRBJ1-5,TRBV5-1,-,TGCGCCAGCAGCTTGGAGGGCGGAGGGGTTGGGAGCAATCAGCCCCAGCATTTT,CASSLEGGGVGSNQPQHF
-,TRBJ2-7,TRBV19,-,TGTGCCAGTAGTAGACAGACAGCCTACGAGCAGTACTTC,CASSRQTAYEQYF
-,TRBJ1-2,TRBV18,TRBD1,TGTGCCAGCTCACCAGTCATGGGACAGCACTATGGCTACACCTTC,CASSPVMGQHYGYTF
-,TRBJ2-5,TRBV18,TRBD1,TGTGCCAGCTCACCACGGACAGGCCCAGAGACCCAGTACTTC,CASSPRTGPETQYF
-,TRBJ2-3,TRBV7-3,-,TGTGCCAGCAGCTTAAGCGACTTCGATACGCAGTATTTT,CASSLSDFDTQYF
-,TRBJ1-5,TRBV6-1,TRBD1,TGTGCCAGCATCCTCGACAGGGGGGGCAATCAGCCCCAGCATTTT,CASILDRGGNQPQHF
-,TRBJ1-4,TRBV29-1,TRBD1,TGCAGCGTTGATGCGCAGGGGGAAGGTGAAAAACTGTTTTTT,CSVDAQGEGEKLFF
few,TRBJ1-4,TRBV4-3,-,TGCGCCAGCAGCCAATCGCCCCGGGGTGGTGAAAAACTGTTTTTT,CASSQSPRGGEKLFF
-,TRBJ1-2,TRBV25-1,TRBD1,TGTGCCAGCAGGGGGCTAGGGCGAGGACAGGGGCTCTACACCTTC,CASRGLGRGQGLYTF
-,TRBJ1-2,TRBV6-6,-,TGTGCCAGCAGTTGGGGGCCCTATGGCTACACCTTC,CASSWGPYGYTF
many,TRBJ1-1,TRBV27,TRBD1,TGTGCCAGCAGTTCATGGACAGGGGCGCCTGAAGCTTTCTTT,CASSSWTGAPEAFF
-,TRBJ1-3,TRBV9,-,TGTGCCAGCAGCGGTCCGGGGGTTGGAAACACCATATATTTT,CASSGPGVGNTIYF
-,TRBJ1-2,TRBV30,-,TGTGCCTGGAGTGGACAGGCATCCGCCTATGGCTACACCTTC,CAWSGQASAYGYTF
once,TRBJ1-1,TRBV9,-,TGTGCCAGCAGCGTAGTAGGGGACACTGAAGCTTTCTTT,CASSVVGDTEAFF
-,TRBJ2-7,TRBV6-6,-,TGTGCCAGCAGTTCCGAGGGCCTCGTGGGTTACGAGCAGTACTTC,CASSSEGLVGYEQYF
many,TRBJ1-4,TRBV4-1,TRBD1,TGCGCCAGCAGCCAAGGGACAGGGGACGAAAAACTGTTTTTT,CASSQGTGDEKLFF
once,TRBJ2-1,TRBV18,-,TGTGCCAGCTCACCAGGTGGGAGCCTACCAAACAATGAGCAGTTCTTC,CASSPGGSLPNNEQFF
-,TRBJ1-3,TRBV27,-,TGTGCCAGCAGTTTATCCCTCGGAGGGGTTGGAAACACCATATATTTT,CASSLSLGGVGNTIYF
-,TRBJ2-7,TRBV28,-,TGTGCCAGCAGGGGGCCAGGGGATTCCTACGAGCAGTACTTC,CASRGPGDSYEQYF
once,TRBJ2-5,TRBV10-3,-,TGTGCCATCAGACCAACAGGGTCCTACCAAGAGACCCAGTACTTC,CAIRPTGSYQETQYF
-,TRBJ2-7,TRBV6-5,-,TGTGCCAGCAGTTATTCTAACTCGGGAGAGCAGTACTTC,CASSYSNSGEQYF
-,TRBJ2-3,TRBV28,TRBD2,TGTGCCAGCAGTTTAGGTCAGGGAGGGGCAGATACGCAGTATTTT,CASSLGQGGADTQYF
-,TRBJ1-1,TRBV5-1,-,TGCGCCAGCAGCCCAGATTTAAGAAGGCCGGGTGCTGAAGCTTTCTTT,CASSPDLRRPGAEAFF
-,TRBJ1-2,TRBV5-6,-,TGTGCCAGCAGCTTGGGCGGCGAAACCTCCTATGGCTACACCTTC,CASSLGGETSYGYTF
-,TRBJ1-5,TRBV30,TRBD1,TGTGCCTGGAGTGCGACAGGGGAGGCCCAGCCCCAGCATTTT,CAWSATGEAQPQHF
-,TRBJ1-1,TRBV7-2,-,TGTGCCAGCAGCTTAGCGTCGCAGGGTGAAGCTTTCTTT,CASSLASQGEAFF
-,TRBJ2-5,TRBV5-1,-,TGCGCCAGCAGCTTGAACCCCCAGGATCAAGAGACCCAGTACTTC,CASSLNPQDQETQYF
-,TRBJ1-1,TRBV23-1,TRBD1,TGCGCCAGCAGTCAAATGGACAGGGTGAATGAAGCTTTCTTT,CASSQMDRVNEAFF
few,TRBJ1-2,TRBV29-1,TRBD1,TGCAGCACCTACCTGACAGGGAACTATGGCTACACCTTC,CSTYLTGNYGYTF